The rows below give T cell receptor beta chains drawn from one sample of a study of blood T cell repertoires in COVID-19. Repertoires were generated with immunoSEQ multiplex PCR, while TCRdb's copy carries only in-frame clones and drops some. This table has a few hundred thousand clones, 70% to 90% appearing once. The sample taken for sequencing was peripheral blood. The receptors stem from a man between 18 and 29 years old with COVID-19, enrolled during active disease. Both conserved end residues are part of each CDR3. The D gene is left open where the match is weak. Clone size is shown for a subset of rows, as once, few, many or a class of expanded clone.

DNA: TGTGCCAGCAGCCCACAGGGGGGACGTGGCTACACCTTC
CDR3: CASSPQGGRGYTF
V: TRBV5-4
size: .
D: TRBD1
J: TRBJ1-2

DNA: TGTGCCAGCAGATTTGACAGGGTGAACACCGGGGAGCTGTTTTTT
CDR3: CASRFDRVNTGELFF
V: TRBV2
size: .
D: TRBD1
J: TRBJ2-2

DNA: TGTGCCAGCAGCTTGTCCCCGGGACTAGCCCAAGAGACCCAGTACTTC
CDR3: CASSLSPGLAQETQYF
V: TRBV11-3
size: .
D: TRBD2
J: TRBJ2-5

DNA: TGTGCCTGGAGCTCAGGGACTAGCGCCACCGGGGAGCTGTTTTTT
CDR3: CAWSSGTSATGELFF
V: TRBV30
size: .
D: TRBD2
J: TRBJ2-2

DNA: TGTGCCACCAGTGACCGTACTACTAGCGGAGAATACAATGAGCAGTTCTTC
CDR3: CATSDRTTSGEYNEQFF
V: TRBV24-1
size: .
D: TRBD2
J: TRBJ2-1

DNA: TGTGCCAGCAGCCCTCGGACTAGCGGGAGTTGGGAGCAGTACTTC
CDR3: CASSPRTSGSWEQYF
V: TRBV7-9
size: .
D: TRBD2
J: TRBJ2-7

DNA: TGTGCCAGCAGCTTGGCGGCTAGCGGTCCCTACGAGCAGTACTTC
CDR3: CASSLAASGPYEQYF
V: TRBV5-4
size: .
D: TRBD2
J: TRBJ2-7

DNA: TGTGCCAGTAGTACTTTTACAGGGAATCAGCCCCAGCATTTT
CDR3: CASSTFTGNQPQHF
V: TRBV19
size: .
D: .
J: TRBJ1-5

DNA: TGTGCCAGTAGTCCCTGGGGGCCTGGGGAGACCCAGTACTTC
CDR3: CASSPWGPGETQYF
V: TRBV19
size: .
D: .
J: TRBJ2-5

DNA: TGTGCAAGTCGCCCGTTCAGCGGGATCAGCACAGATACGCAGTATTTT
CDR3: CASRPFSGISTDTQYF
V: TRBV12-2
size: .
D: .
J: TRBJ2-3

DNA: TGTGCCAGTAGTCCACAAAGAGACAAATATAGCAATCAGCCCCAGCATTTT
CDR3: CASSPQRDKYSNQPQHF
V: TRBV19
size: .
D: .
J: TRBJ1-5

DNA: TGTGCCAGCAGCCAAGACAAGGGACAGGGGGTTAATGAGCAGTTCTTC
CDR3: CASSQDKGQGVNEQFF
V: TRBV3-1/TRBV3-2
size: .
D: TRBD1
J: TRBJ2-1

DNA: TGTGCCACCAGTGTAGCCGCGACAGATAGCAATCAGCCCCAGCATTTT
CDR3: CATSVAATDSNQPQHF
V: TRBV24-1
size: .
D: .
J: TRBJ1-5

DNA: TGTGCCTGGAGTCGAACTTACAATGAGCAGTTCTTC
CDR3: CAWSRTYNEQFF
V: TRBV30
size: .
D: .
J: TRBJ2-1

DNA: TGTGCCAGCAGTTGGGGACAGGGGTATGGCTACACCTTC
CDR3: CASSWGQGYGYTF
V: TRBV6-5
size: .
D: TRBD1
J: TRBJ1-2

DNA: TGCGCCAGCAGCCAAGGGGACGGGGGATATTACGAGCAGTACTTC
CDR3: CASSQGDGGYYEQYF
V: TRBV4-1
size: .
D: .
J: TRBJ2-7

DNA: TGTGCCAGCAGCTCATTTCCGACTAGCGGACGAGAGACCCAGTACTTC
CDR3: CASSSFPTSGRETQYF
V: TRBV5-6
size: .
D: TRBD2
J: TRBJ2-5

DNA: TGTGCCAGCAGCCCTGGGACAAGGAGAATGAACACTGAAGCTTTCTTT
CDR3: CASSPGTRRMNTEAFF
V: TRBV9
size: once
D: .
J: TRBJ1-1

DNA: TGTGCCAGTAGTATTGGAGGCCTACAGGGAGTAAGTGGCTACACCTTC
CDR3: CASSIGGLQGVSGYTF
V: TRBV19
size: .
D: .
J: TRBJ1-2

DNA: TGCAGCGGCGGCGGGGTACACACAGATACGCAGTATTTT
CDR3: CSGGGVHTDTQYF
V: TRBV29-1
size: .
D: .
J: TRBJ2-3

DNA: TGTGCCAGTAGTCCGCACAGGGCGACTAATGAAAAACTGTTTTTT
CDR3: CASSPHRATNEKLFF
V: TRBV19
size: .
D: .
J: TRBJ1-4

DNA: TGTGCCAGCAGCTCCGGACTAGACCTCTACGAGCAGTACTTC
CDR3: CASSSGLDLYEQYF
V: TRBV7-9
size: .
D: TRBD2
J: TRBJ2-7

DNA: TGTGCCAGCAGTGAACTTAGGACAGGGTATAATTCACCCCTCCACTTT
CDR3: CASSELRTGYNSPLHF
V: TRBV6-1
size: .
D: TRBD1
J: TRBJ1-6

DNA: TGTGCCAGCAGCTTCCCCCCCCAACTAGCGGGAGGGCGCGGGGAGCTGTTTTTT
CDR3: CASSFPPQLAGGRGELFF
V: TRBV11-2
size: .
D: TRBD2
J: TRBJ2-2

DNA: TGTGCCTGGGGGAGGGGACAGGGGGGTTTGGGCACTGAAGCTTTCTTT
CDR3: CAWGRGQGGLGTEAFF
V: TRBV30
size: .
D: TRBD1
J: TRBJ1-1

DNA: TGTGCCAGCAGGGCCTCCTACCAAGAGACCCAGTACTTC
CDR3: CASRASYQETQYF
V: TRBV12-3/TRBV12-4
size: .
D: .
J: TRBJ2-5

DNA: TGCAGCGTTACGAGCGGGAGGGCCTTCAATGAGCAGTTCTTC
CDR3: CSVTSGRAFNEQFF
V: TRBV29-1
size: .
D: TRBD2
J: TRBJ2-1

DNA: TGTGCCAGCAGCAAAGGGGCAGCTAGCACAGATACGCAGTATTTT
CDR3: CASSKGAASTDTQYF
V: TRBV21-1
size: .
D: .
J: TRBJ2-3

DNA: TGTGCCAGCAGCTTTGGGGCCCAAGATACGCAGTATTTT
CDR3: CASSFGAQDTQYF
V: TRBV7-9
size: .
D: .
J: TRBJ2-3

DNA: TGTGCCAGCAGCGTCATTCAGGGACTTCAGAGCAATGAGCAGTTCTTC
CDR3: CASSVIQGLQSNEQFF
V: TRBV2
size: .
D: .
J: TRBJ2-1

DNA: TGTGCCACAGGTCAGGGCGTTAACTCCTACGAGCAGTACTTC
CDR3: CATGQGVNSYEQYF
V: TRBV6-5
size: .
D: .
J: TRBJ2-7

DNA: TGTGCCAGCAGTTCTACCCGGGTGGAGTACTTC
CDR3: CASSSTRVEYF
V: TRBV28
size: .
D: .
J: TRBJ2-4

DNA: TGTGCCAGCAGCTGGACTAGTAGCACAGATACGCAGTATTTT
CDR3: CASSWTSSTDTQYF
V: TRBV5-4
size: .
D: TRBD2
J: TRBJ2-3

DNA: TGTGCCAGCAGCCCCTCGACTAGCGGGGGCGAACTAGCCAAAAACATTCAGTACTTC
CDR3: CASSPSTSGGELAKNIQYF
V: TRBV7-9
size: .
D: TRBD2
J: TRBJ2-4

DNA: TGTGCCAGCAGCGCCCCACCCCCAGCGGTCAGGCAGGATGAAAAACTGTTTTTT
CDR3: CASSAPPPAVRQDEKLFF
V: TRBV21-1
size: .
D: .
J: TRBJ1-4

DNA: TGTGCCAGCAGCCAACTCACAGATCCCGGGGAGCTGTTTTTT
CDR3: CASSQLTDPGELFF
V: TRBV14
size: .
D: .
J: TRBJ2-2

DNA: TGTGCCAGCATTTTGACAGGGAACACCGGGGAGCTGTTTTTT
CDR3: CASILTGNTGELFF
V: TRBV6-5
size: .
D: .
J: TRBJ2-2

DNA: TGTGCCAGCAGCTTAGTTTCAGGTAGCGGGAGAACCTACAATGAGCAGTTCTTC
CDR3: CASSLVSGSGRTYNEQFF
V: TRBV7-2
size: .
D: TRBD2
J: TRBJ2-1

DNA: TGTGCCACCAGCAGGGACAGGGCCATCTCTTCGGGTGAAAAACTGTTTTTT
CDR3: CATSRDRAISSGEKLFF
V: TRBV15
size: .
D: TRBD1
J: TRBJ1-4

DNA: TGTGCCAGTAAAAAGACAGGTCGAAATTCACCCCTCCACTTT
CDR3: CASKKTGRNSPLHF
V: TRBV19
size: .
D: .
J: TRBJ1-6

DNA: TGTGCCAGCAGCCGGCACCGGAGCTCCTATAATTCACCCCTCCACTTT
CDR3: CASSRHRSSYNSPLHF
V: TRBV27
size: .
D: .
J: TRBJ1-6

DNA: TGCGCCAGCAGCGGGGTAAGCGGCGAGCAGTACTTC
CDR3: CASSGVSGEQYF
V: TRBV10-1
size: .
D: .
J: TRBJ2-7

DNA: TGTGCCAGCAGCTTACCCCAGGGTTCAGGGGGCGATGAGCAGTTCTTC
CDR3: CASSLPQGSGGDEQFF
V: TRBV7-3
size: once
D: TRBD1
J: TRBJ2-1

DNA: TGTGCCAGCTCACCACTTGCGGGAGAGGATCGGAATGAGCAGTTCTTC
CDR3: CASSPLAGEDRNEQFF
V: TRBV18
size: .
D: TRBD2
J: TRBJ2-1

DNA: TGTGCCATCAGCCACCCGGACAGGGCCGATCAGCCCCAGCATTTT
CDR3: CAISHPDRADQPQHF
V: TRBV10-3
size: .
D: TRBD1
J: TRBJ1-5

DNA: TGTGCCAGCAGCACATCCGGGGTTAGGTACGAGCAGTACTTC
CDR3: CASSTSGVRYEQYF
V: TRBV27
size: .
D: .
J: TRBJ2-7

DNA: TGCGCCAGCAGCCCATGGACAGGCCCGTGGGGCGAGCAGTACTTC
CDR3: CASSPWTGPWGEQYF
V: TRBV5-1
size: .
D: TRBD1
J: TRBJ2-7

DNA: TGTGCCAGCAGCATCCAGACAGGGGGCACAGATACGCAGTATTTT
CDR3: CASSIQTGGTDTQYF
V: TRBV5-4
size: .
D: TRBD1
J: TRBJ2-3

DNA: TGTGCCAGCAGCTCTTTCGAGGGGGTCACAGATACGCAGTATTTT
CDR3: CASSSFEGVTDTQYF
V: TRBV9
size: .
D: .
J: TRBJ2-3

DNA: TGTGCCAGCAGCTTAATGGCCAGTAGGGGGGAGACCCAGTACTTC
CDR3: CASSLMASRGETQYF
V: TRBV7-9
size: .
D: .
J: TRBJ2-5

DNA: TGTGCCACCAGTGAGACTCTGGGACTAGCGGGAGGAGGAGATACGCAGTATTTT
CDR3: CATSETLGLAGGGDTQYF
V: TRBV24-1
size: .
D: TRBD2
J: TRBJ2-3

DNA: TGTGCCAGCAGCTACACCGGGACAGGGCCCTACGAGCAGTACTTC
CDR3: CASSYTGTGPYEQYF
V: TRBV5-4
size: .
D: TRBD1
J: TRBJ2-7

DNA: TGTGCCAGCAGCTATCGCACGACAGGGGTCTATAATTCACCCCTCCACTTT
CDR3: CASSYRTTGVYNSPLHF
V: TRBV7-9
size: once
D: TRBD1
J: TRBJ1-6

DNA: TGTGCCAGCAGTTACGGGCTCGACGAGCAGTACTTC
CDR3: CASSYGLDEQYF
V: TRBV6-6
size: .
D: .
J: TRBJ2-7

DNA: TGCGCCAGCAGCCGTTACGACAGGTCCAATCAGCCCCAGCATTTT
CDR3: CASSRYDRSNQPQHF
V: TRBV4-1
size: .
D: .
J: TRBJ1-5

DNA: TGTGCCAGCTCACCACGGGCCACTGAAGCTTTCTTT
CDR3: CASSPRATEAFF
V: TRBV18
size: .
D: .
J: TRBJ1-1

DNA: TGTGCCAGTAGCCCATTACAGGGCAACTACGAGCAGTACTTC
CDR3: CASSPLQGNYEQYF
V: TRBV19
size: .
D: .
J: TRBJ2-7

DNA: TGTGCCAGCAGCCCCCCCGGAGCCTCTGGAAACACCATATATTTT
CDR3: CASSPPGASGNTIYF
V: TRBV7-8
size: once
D: .
J: TRBJ1-3